A single sample gave rise to the 15 T cell receptor beta chains below, sequenced in a study of STAT5B mutations in CD4+ large granular lymphocyte leukemia. The repertoire was sequenced with immunoSEQ multiplex PCR; TCRdb's copy has only in-frame clones and lacks some. Of tens of thousands of clones listed, roughly 84% are singletons. Sequenced: CD4+ T cells from blood buffy coats. These receptors came from a human donor in good health.

The chain uses TRBV7-9 and TRBJ1-1; a possible D gene is TRBD1 (6 bases). Looked up from germline, CDR1 is SEHNR and CDR2 is FQNEAQ (reference sequence). This CDR3 has 15 residues. Trimming left V 0 bases short and J 0 bases short, with 8 bases between. The CDR3 loop reads CASSLAGGMNTEAFF. The CDR3 DNA reads as TGTGCCAGCAGCTTAGCTGGGGGCATGAACACTGAAGCTTTCTTT.

This chain joins TRBV30 and TRBJ1-6, with TRBD1 identical over 8 bases. The V segment lost 3 bases and the J segment 10 bases; nucleotides outside the gene matches: 2. The CDR3 consists of 12 residues. Germline CDR1 and CDR2: GTSNPN and SVGIG (reference sequence). The CDR3 DNA reads TGTGCCTGGAGACAGGGGGGATCACCCCTCCACTTT. It specifies CAWRQGGSPLHF.

This chain links TRBV12-5 with TRBJ2-5, with 7 positions matching TRBD2. Germline V gives CDR1 LGHNT, CDR2 FRNRAP. The trim removed 1 base at V and 11 bases at J, leaving 10 bases unmatched. This CDR3 comprises 14 residues. The DNA of the CDR3 is TGTGCTAGTGGTTTGGAGATAACTAGCGCCCCTCAGTACTTC. It translates to CASGLEITSAPQYF.

V and J are TRBV5-4 and TRBJ1-1, with D possibly being TRBD1 (5 bases). Looked up from germline, CDR1 is SGHNT and CDR2 is YYREEE (reference sequence). The CDR3 loop spans 16 amino acids. V lost 5 bases, J lost 1 base, and 18 bases lay in between. The CDR3 region is CASRPDRLAKNTEAFF. As DNA, the CDR3 is TGTGCCAGCAGACCCGACAGACTAGCAAAGAACACTGAAGCTTTCTTT.

The chain joins TRBV6-6 to TRBJ2-7, with TRBD1 identical over 9 bases. The V and J ends lost 6 bases and 7 bases, in that order; junction bases with no gene match: 10. The CDR3 runs 14 residues. Looked up from germline, CDR1 is MNHNY and CDR2 is SVGAGI (reference sequence). CDR3 in DNA: TGTGCCAGCAGGGCTCAACAGGGGGCTCTGGAGCAGTACTTC. Amino acid sequence: CASRAQQGALEQYF.

This clone occurred a few times. The CDR3 loop is CASSYSSPYEQYF. The CDR3 DNA reads TGTGCCAGCAGTTACTCGTCCCCCTACGAGCAGTACTTC. The chain couples TRBV6-5 to TRBJ2-7; D uncertain. The V and J ends lost 0 bases and 2 bases respectively, with 5 bases between them. The V gene's germline CDR1 is MNHEY and CDR2 SVGAGI. This CDR3 has 13 residues.

The chain has TRBV2 and TRBJ1-1; D not certain. This CDR3 comprises 13 residues. The germline gives CDR1 SNHLY, CDR2 FYNNEI. V lost 3 bases to trimming and J lost 6 bases, with 11 bases between them. CDR3 loop: CASSDPSLPEAFF. CDR3 in DNA: TGTGCCAGCAGTGATCCGTCCCTACCTGAAGCTTTCTTT.

J is TRBJ2-4 and V is TRBV6-1, with 8 bases matching TRBD2. The germline V gene encodes CDR1 MNHNS and CDR2 SASEGT. J was trimmed by 3 bases and V by 7 bases; bases with no gene match: 8. The CDR3 consists of 15 residues. The CDR3, as DNA: TGTGCCAGCACCGGGGGGGTGAACAACAAAAACATTCAGTACTTC. Its translation is CASTGGVNNKNIQYF.

The J gene is TRBJ2-7, the V gene TRBV2; D is perhaps TRBD2 (6 bases). Germline V gene sequence: CDR1 SNHLY, CDR2 FYNNEI. The V gene lost 3 bases and the J gene lost 6 bases, with 18 bases spanning the gap. This CDR3 is 15 amino acids long. The CDR3 loop reads CASSERGPGYREQYF. CDR3 nucleotide sequence: TGTGCCAGCAGTGAGCGGGGTCCAGGGTATCGCGAGCAGTACTTC.

The chain recombines TRBV11-2 with TRBJ2-2, with 8 bases lining up with TRBD1. Trimming removed 3 bases from V and 13 bases from J; junction bases left unmatched: 13. The CDR3 has 15 residues. Germline V gives CDR1 SGHAT, CDR2 FQNNGV. DNA of the CDR3: TGTGCCAGCAGCTTTGCGCCGCAGGGGGCGTGGTGGCTGTTTTTT. As protein: CASSFAPQGAWWLFF.

This chain connects TRBV10-2 to TRBJ2-1, with 14 bases matching TRBD2. The germline gives CDR1 WSHSY, CDR2 SAAADI. The CDR3 spans 15 residues. Losses at the gene ends were 7 bases for V and 6 bases for J; bases not matched to a gene: 5. This CDR3 is CASKMTSGRANEQFF. DNA of the CDR3: TGCGCCAGCAAAATGACTAGCGGGAGGGCCAATGAGCAGTTCTTC.

The count of this clone is one. The chain has TRBV5-1 and TRBJ2-5; 12 nucleotides match TRBD2. The CDR3 has 15 residues. From germline, CDR1 is SGHRS and CDR2 YFSETQ. Trimming took 6 bases from V and 4 from J; bases not matched to a gene: 7. CDR3 coding DNA: TGCGCCAGCATCCGACTAGCGGGGGCCGGAGAGACCCAGTACTTC. Translating gives CASIRLAGAGETQYF. The whole variable domain, filled in from reference TRBV5-1 and TRBJ2-5, reads KAGVTQTPRYLIKTRGQQVTLSCSPISGHRSVSWYQQTPGQGLQFLFEYFSETQRNKGNFPGRFSGRQFSNSRSEMNVSTLELGDSALYLCASIRLAGAGETQYFGPGTRLLVL.

The gene calls are TRBV19 and TRBJ2-6; no firm D call. CDR3 length: 16 residues. CDR1 is LNHDA, CDR2 SQIVND, per germline (reference sequence). The V end was cut by 7 bases, the J end by 0 bases, with 13 bases between. The CDR3 bases are TGTGCCAGTAAAACGCAGGATGACTCTGGGGCCAACGTCCTGACTTTC. Its protein product is CASKTQDDSGANVLTF.

For this clone: This sample also contains other DNA sequences that code for the same CDR3. For the CDR3, the DNA is TGCGCCAGCAGCCAAGCATATGAAAAACTGTTTTTT. It is translated as CASSQAYEKLFF. The V gene is TRBV4-1, the J gene TRBJ1-4; no definite D call. Germline V gives CDR1 MGHRA, CDR2 YSYEKL. V lost 1 base and J lost 6, with 3 bases in between. This CDR3 is 12 amino acids long.

V is TRBV5-4 and J is TRBJ2-2, with D possibly TRBD1 on 6 matching bases. The V end lost 5 bases, the J end lost 5 bases, and 10 bases lay between the germline ends. The CDR3 runs to 13 residues. The germline CDR1 and CDR2 sequences are SGHNT and YYREEE (reference sequence). This CDR3 reads CASSSGATGELFF. Written as DNA, the CDR3 is TGTGCCAGCAGTTCAGGGGCAACCGGGGAGCTGTTTTTT.